A single sample gave rise to the 13 T cell receptor beta chains below, sequenced in a study of blood T cell repertoires in COVID-19. Method: immunoSEQ multiplex PCR; TCRdb's copy keeps in-frame clones and lacks some. The sample shows fewer than 30,000 clones, approximately 83% of them seen only once. The sample consisted of peripheral blood. Receptor source: a human donor in a cohort sampled during active COVID-19.

The gene calls are TRBV27 and TRBJ1-6; a possible D gene is TRBD1 (5 bases). This CDR3 region has 13 residues. Germline values: CDR1 MNHEY, CDR2 SMNVEV (reference sequence). V lost 8 bases and J 6 bases, leaving 11 bases between the germline ends. The CDR3 DNA sequence: TGTGCCAGCCAGGGAGGCGGTAATTCACCCCTCCACTTT. Residues: CASQGGGNSPLHF.

This clone was counted only a few times. The genes are TRBV7-9 and TRBJ2-2; D is unresolved. Trimming took 4 bases from V and 2 from J, leaving 5 bases between them. The CDR3 has 13 residues. Germline CDR1 is SEHNR and CDR2 is FQNEAQ (reference sequence). CDR3 protein: CASSSLNTGELFF. In nucleotides, the CDR3 is TGTGCCAGCAGCTCACTTAACACCGGGGAGCTGTTTTTT.

CDR3 loop: CASTTRDRVQYEQFF. CDR3 sequence (DNA): TGTGCCAGCACCACCCGGGACAGGGTGCAATATGAGCAGTTCTTC. The rearrangement uses TRBV7-9 and TRBJ2-1, with 9 bases matching TRBD1. Germline assignment: CDR1 SEHNR and CDR2 FQNEAQ (reference sequence). This CDR3 is 15 amino acids long. Trimming took 7 bases from V and 8 from J; bases not matched to a gene: 12.

The V and J genes are TRBV5-8 and TRBJ1-2; D gene ambiguous. With 0 bases removed from V and 6 bases from J, the gap between germline ends came to 12 bases. Germline values: CDR1 SGHTS, CDR2 YDEGEE. CDR3 size: 14 residues. CDR3 DNA: TGTGCCAGCAGCTTGGTACGGACGGGAAATGGCTACACCTTC. Translating it yields CASSLVRTGNGYTF.

The V and J genes are TRBV7-9 and TRBJ1-6; the D gene is possibly TRBD1 (6 bases). The V gene's germline CDR1 is SEHNR and CDR2 FQNEAQ (reference sequence). The CDR3 length is 18 residues. V lost 6 bases, J lost 0 bases, and 18 bases lay in between. Here the CDR3 reads CASRPLGGGGSYNSPLHF. The CDR3 coding sequence is TGTGCCAGCAGACCCCTGGGAGGGGGAGGCTCCTATAATTCACCCCTCCACTTT.

The chain combines TRBV7-8 with TRBJ2-3; D is uncertain. Trimming left V 4 bases short and J 5 bases short, with 13 bases between. This CDR3 has 14 amino acids. Per germline, CDR1 SGHVS and CDR2 FQNEAQ. The CDR3 is CASSSRPGIDTQYF. The DNA of the CDR3 is TGTGCCAGCAGCTCCCGGCCGGGTATAGATACGCAGTATTTT.

This clone appeared a few times. The chain is built from TRBV27 and TRBJ1-5; D uncertain. Germline values: CDR1 MNHEY, CDR2 SMNVEV (reference sequence). There are 15 residues in the CDR3. Deletions cut 6 bases from V and 4 bases from J, with 16 bases between. The CDR3 DNA sequence: TGTGCCAGCAGCCCCTCTGAGGGATGGAATCAGCCCCAGCATTTT. It yields the protein CASSPSEGWNQPQHF.

J is TRBJ1-2 and V is TRBV2; 7 bases are shared with TRBD1. The CDR3 runs 13 residues. The trim removed 7 bases at V and 2 bases at J, leaving 4 bases unmatched. From germline, CDR1 is SNHLY and CDR2 FYNNEI. The CDR3 sequence is CASTLTGNYGYTF. CDR3 DNA: TGTGCCAGCACCTTGACAGGGAACTATGGCTACACCTTC.

The J gene is TRBJ2-7, the V gene TRBV5-1; 7 bases fit TRBD2. Germline V CDR1 and CDR2: SGHRS, YFSETQ. J gave up 4 bases and V 0 bases, and 10 bases lay outside the gene matches. The CDR3 spans 16 residues. DNA for the CDR3: TGCGCCAGCAGCTTGGCCTGGGGGGGTTTAGGGTACGAGCAGTACTTC. This gives the protein CASSLAWGGLGYEQYF.

This CDR3 reads CASSEAGTGGQPQHF. CDR3 nucleotides: TGTGCCAGCAGTGAAGCCGGGACAGGGGGTCAGCCCCAGCATTTT. V usage is TRBV6-4 and J usage is TRBJ1-5, with 11 bases matching TRBD1. V trimming: 3 bases; J trimming: 6 bases; junction bases outside the gene matches: 4. Per the germline V gene, CDR1 is MRHNA and CDR2 is SNTAGT. The CDR3 covers 15 residues.

This chain connects TRBV7-8 to TRBJ1-2; 7 bases agree with TRBD1. CDR3 size: 17 residues. V was pared by 0 bases and J by 2 bases, with 9 bases of the junction left unmatched. Germline CDR1 is SGHVS and CDR2 is FQNEAQ. In DNA form, the CDR3 reads TGTGCCAGCAGCTTAGCCGTAGGCAAGACAGGGAACTATGGCTACACCTTC. Protein: CASSLAVGKTGNYGYTF.

The chain links TRBV29-1 to TRBJ2-7; 7 positions agree with TRBD1. There are 12 residues in the CDR3. After removal of 4 bases from V and 5 bases from J, the junction contained 5 bases not matched to a gene. CDR1 is SQVTM, CDR2 ANQGSEA, per germline. CDR3 residues: CSVARGLNEQYF. In DNA form, the CDR3 reads TGCAGCGTTGCTAGGGGGCTGAACGAGCAGTACTTC.

The V and J genes are TRBV5-1 and TRBJ1-2; a weak D match, TRBD1 (5 bases). This CDR3 is built from 14 residues. Trimming shortened V by 2 bases and J by 6 bases, and 14 bases separated the two germline ends. Per germline, CDR1 SGHRS and CDR2 YFSETQ. This CDR3 is CASSFQGGQHGYTF. CDR3 sequence (DNA): TGCGCCAGCAGCTTCCAGGGCGGTCAACATGGCTACACCTTC.